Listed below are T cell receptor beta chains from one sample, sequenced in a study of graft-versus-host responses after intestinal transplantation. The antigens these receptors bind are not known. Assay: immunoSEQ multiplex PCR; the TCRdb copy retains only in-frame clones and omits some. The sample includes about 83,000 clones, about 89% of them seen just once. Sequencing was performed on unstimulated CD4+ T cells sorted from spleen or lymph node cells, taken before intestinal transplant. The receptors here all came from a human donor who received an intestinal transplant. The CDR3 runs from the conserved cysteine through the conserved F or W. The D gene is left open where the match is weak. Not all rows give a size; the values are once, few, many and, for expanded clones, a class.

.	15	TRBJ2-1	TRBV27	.	CASTTDYLSYNEQFF	TGTGCCAGCACTACAGACTACCTCTCCTACAATGAGCAGTTCTTC
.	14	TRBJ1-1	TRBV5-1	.	CASSLSLTVAEAFF	TGCGCCAGCAGCTTGAGCTTGACAGTCGCTGAAGCTTTCTTT
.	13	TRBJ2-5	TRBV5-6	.	CASSWGVVETQYF	TGTGCCAGCAGCTGGGGGGTAGTAGAGACCCAGTACTTC
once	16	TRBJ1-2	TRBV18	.	CASSPPFTGTPDGYTF	TGTGCCAGCTCACCACCTTTCACAGGCACGCCCGATGGCTACACCTTC
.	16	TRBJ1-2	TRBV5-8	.	CASSLPGHLGSYGYTF	TGTGCCAGCAGCTTACCGGGACACTTAGGAAGCTATGGCTACACCTTC
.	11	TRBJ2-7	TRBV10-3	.	CASGDSYEQYF	TGTGCCTCCGGAGACTCCTACGAGCAGTACTTC
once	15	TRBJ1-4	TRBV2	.	CASSAQGGTNEKLFF	TGTGCCAGCAGTGCACAGGGCGGGACTAATGAAAAACTGTTTTTT
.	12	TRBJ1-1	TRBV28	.	CASSPRASEAFF	TGTGCCAGCAGTCCCAGGGCCAGTGAAGCTTTCTTT
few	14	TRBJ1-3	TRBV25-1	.	CASSGSGAGNTIYF	TGTGCCAGCAGTGGTTCAGGGGCTGGAAACACCATATATTTT
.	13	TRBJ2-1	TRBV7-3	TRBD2	CASSPGTSNEQFF	TGTGCCAGCAGCCCCGGGACTAGTAATGAGCAGTTCTTC
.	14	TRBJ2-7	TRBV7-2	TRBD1	CASSPRQGPWEQYF	TGTGCCAGCAGCCCAAGACAGGGACCTTGGGAGCAGTACTTC
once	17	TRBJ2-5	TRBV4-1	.	CASSQLSSRVVQETQYF	TGCGCCAGCAGCCAACTGTCCTCCCGGGTAGTCCAAGAGACCCAGTACTTC
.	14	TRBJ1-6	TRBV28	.	CASSLQGLGSPLHF	TGTGCCAGCAGTTTACAGGGATTAGGGTCACCCCTCCACTTT
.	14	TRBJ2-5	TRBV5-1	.	CASSWAGVTETQYF	TGCGCCAGCAGCTGGGCAGGGGTTACGGAGACCCAGTACTTC
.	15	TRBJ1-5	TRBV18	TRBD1	CASSPGQGGNQPQHF	TGTGCCAGCTCACCGGGACAGGGTGGCAATCAGCCCCAGCATTTT
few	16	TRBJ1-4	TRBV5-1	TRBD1	CASSSIPGTGEEKLFF	TGCGCCAGCAGCTCTATTCCCGGGACAGGGGAAGAAAAACTGTTTTTT
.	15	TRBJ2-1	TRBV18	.	CASSPRNRVGNEQFF	TGTGCCAGCTCACCACGGAACAGGGTGGGGAATGAGCAGTTCTTC
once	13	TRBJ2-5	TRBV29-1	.	CSVVKNIQETQYF	TGCAGCGTTGTGAAAAACATTCAAGAGACCCAGTACTTC
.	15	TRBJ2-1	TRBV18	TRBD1	CASSGQGRNFDEQFF	TGTGCCAGCTCAGGACAGGGAAGAAATTTCGATGAGCAGTTCTTC
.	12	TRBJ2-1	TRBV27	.	CASSGPYNEQFF	TGTGCCAGCAGTGGGCCATACAATGAGCAGTTCTTC
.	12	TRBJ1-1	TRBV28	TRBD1	CASSALRDRAFF	TGTGCCAGCAGTGCACTCCGGGACAGGGCTTTCTTT
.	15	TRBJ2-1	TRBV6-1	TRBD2	CASSVSGGPYNEQFF	TGTGCCAGCAGTGTGTCGGGAGGACCCTACAATGAGCAGTTCTTC
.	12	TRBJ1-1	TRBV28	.	CASSLQFTEAFF	TGTGCCAGCAGTTTACAGTTCACTGAAGCTTTCTTT
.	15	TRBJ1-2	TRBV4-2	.	CASSQDVATGHGYTF	TGTGCCAGCAGCCAAGATGTAGCGACAGGCCACGGCTACACCTTC
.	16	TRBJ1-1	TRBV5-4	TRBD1	CASTIGGGAGGTEAFF	TGTGCCAGCACCATTGGCGGGGGGGCAGGGGGCACTGAAGCTTTCTTT
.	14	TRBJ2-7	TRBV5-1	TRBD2	CASSLSGGGYEQYF	TGCGCCAGCAGCTTGTCCGGGGGGGGCTACGAGCAGTACTTC
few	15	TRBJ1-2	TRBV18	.	CASSPGSGRNYGYTF	TGTGCCAGCTCACCCGGGAGCGGCCGGAACTATGGCTACACCTTC
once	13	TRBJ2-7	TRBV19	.	CASSRGNSYEQYF	TGTGCCAGTAGCCGAGGGAACTCCTACGAGCAGTACTTC
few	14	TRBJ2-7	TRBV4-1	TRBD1	CASSSTGGPYEQYF	TGCGCCAGCAGCTCCACAGGGGGGCCCTACGAGCAGTACTTC
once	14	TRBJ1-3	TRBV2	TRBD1	CASSGTGTGNTIYF	TGTGCCAGCAGTGGGACAGGGACAGGAAACACCATATATTTT
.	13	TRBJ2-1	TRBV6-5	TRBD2	CASSPRLANEQFF	TGTGCCAGCAGTCCCCGACTAGCCAATGAGCAGTTCTTC
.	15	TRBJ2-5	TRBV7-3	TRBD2	CASSAASGYGETQYF	TGTGCCAGCAGCGCCGCTAGCGGGTATGGAGAGACCCAGTACTTC
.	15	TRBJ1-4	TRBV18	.	CASSPEDGRGEKLFF	TGTGCCAGCTCACCCGAGGACGGACGGGGTGAAAAACTGTTTTTT
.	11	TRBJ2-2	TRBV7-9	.	CASSSTGELFF	TGTGCCAGCAGCTCTACCGGGGAGCTGTTTTTT
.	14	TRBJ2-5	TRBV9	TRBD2	CASSAGTTQETQYF	TGTGCCAGCAGCGCCGGGACTACCCAAGAGACCCAGTACTTC
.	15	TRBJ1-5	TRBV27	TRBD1	CASSSGGQVNQPQHF	TGTGCCAGCAGTTCAGGGGGACAGGTCAATCAGCCCCAGCATTTT
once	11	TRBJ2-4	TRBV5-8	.	CASSLGSIQYF	TGTGCCAGCAGCTTGGGTAGCATTCAGTACTTC
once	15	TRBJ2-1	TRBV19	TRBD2	CASSSSGKVFNEQFF	TGTGCCAGTAGTAGTAGCGGGAAAGTTTTTAATGAGCAGTTCTTC
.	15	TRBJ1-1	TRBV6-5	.	CASSYSIGVNTEAFF	TGTGCCAGCAGTTACTCGATCGGGGTGAACACTGAAGCTTTCTTT
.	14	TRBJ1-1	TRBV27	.	CASSLRGFNTEAFF	TGTGCCAGCAGTTTACGGGGTTTTAACACTGAAGCTTTCTTT
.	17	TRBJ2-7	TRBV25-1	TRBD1	CASRRTGVTTGDYEQYF	TGTGCCAGCAGGCGGACAGGGGTGACTACGGGAGACTACGAGCAGTACTTC
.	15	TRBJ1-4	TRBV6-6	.	CASSYSRRGYEKLFF	TGTGCCAGCAGTTACTCGCGGAGAGGATATGAAAAACTGTTTTTT
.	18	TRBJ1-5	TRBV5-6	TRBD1	CASSPKRRGRMSNQPQHF	TGTGCCAGCAGCCCGAAGAGGAGGGGGCGCATGAGCAATCAGCCCCAGCATTTT
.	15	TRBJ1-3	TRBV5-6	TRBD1	CASIPPRGPGNTIYF	TGTGCCAGCATTCCGCCCAGGGGGCCTGGAAACACCATATATTTT
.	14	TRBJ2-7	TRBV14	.	CASSHRGSSYEQYF	TGTGCCAGCAGCCACAGAGGGAGCTCCTACGAGCAGTACTTC
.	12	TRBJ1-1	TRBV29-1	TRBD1	CSGTQGSTEAFF	TGCAGCGGAACACAGGGGAGTACTGAAGCTTTCTTT
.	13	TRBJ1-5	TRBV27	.	CASSRRVGQPQHF	TGTGCCAGCAGTCGCAGGGTGGGACAGCCCCAGCATTTT
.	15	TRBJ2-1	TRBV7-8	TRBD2	CASSSRLAVYNEQFF	TGTGCCAGCAGCTCTCGACTAGCGGTTTACAATGAGCAGTTCTTC
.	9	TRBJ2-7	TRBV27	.	CASGDRLVF	TGTGCCAGCGGTGACAGGTTAGTCTTC
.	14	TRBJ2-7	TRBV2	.	CASSQDRPSYEQYF	TGTGCCAGCAGTCAGGACAGACCCTCCTACGAGCAGTACTTC
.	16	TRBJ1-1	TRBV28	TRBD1	CASSLWGQGDNTEAFF	TGTGCCAGCAGTTTATGGGGACAGGGGGATAACACTGAAGCTTTCTTT